A selection of T cell receptor beta chains follows, all from one sample in a study of early T cells in non-severe SARS-CoV-2 infection. TCRdb processed the 5' RACE reads anew with MiXCR; each CDR3 protein has one entry. The sample comprises roughly 34,000 distinct CDR3 sequences, under 7% of which are singletons, and about 25% rests with the top ten. The source material was whole blood, sampled at baseline. The receptors shown here come from an adult who was a healthcare worker with PCR-confirmed SARS-CoV-2 infection or an uninfected control (not recorded which). Both conserved end residues are part of each CDR3.

V,length,CDR3
TRBV29-1,15,CSVKVSGQGTDTQYF
TRBV19,14,CASGRRDTAYEQYF
TRBV27,16,CASSLRTGAGGNEQFF
TRBV29-1,11,CSSGGSGELFF
TRBV28,16,CASSATRQGSGNTIYF
TRBV2,13,CATQAGGTDTQYF
TRBV28,13,CASSPSTGGGYTF
TRBV7-3,13,CASSSGPGNEQYF
TRBV27,16,CASSSMTGGSNEKLFF
TRBV6-2/TRBV6-3,15,CASNPGGVGANVLTF
TRBV28,18,CASSSGRGTPRINQPQHF
TRBV7-6,15,CASSSGADGNEKLFF
TRBV6-5,16,CASSKGLAGETDTQYF
TRBV24-1,13,CATSERTGEGYTF
TRBV5-1,15,CASSPGQGNTGELFF
TRBV29-1,15,CSVPGEYSSYNEQFF
TRBV27,20,CASRPSGRDRVVFGANVLTF
TRBV28,14,CASSRPAASYEQYF
TRBV6-5,13,CASSPRGTFGYTF
TRBV20-1,13,CSARDMIIAGEYF
TRBV6-1,14,CASSERGGGQPQHF
TRBV28,15,CASSSPPEGNYGYTF
TRBV7-2,15,CASSLNGQKHQPQHF
TRBV6-2/TRBV6-3,14,CASTLQGGGETQYF
TRBV24-1,14,CATSDLGRGDTQYF
TRBV20-1,14,CSATTGGAYTEAFF
TRBV28,13,CASRGGRTDTQYF
TRBV2,14,CASSEFVTSTEQFF
TRBV3-1,12,CASSHPESPLHF
TRBV6-6,14,CASILRDRVTEAFF
TRBV5-1,12,CASSLVQETQYF
TRBV11-2,13,CATLLLSTGELFF
TRBV30,18,CAWSPFGGSFSRDYEQYF
TRBV1,18,CTSSHPRQVAVSNQPQHF
TRBV5-1,16,CASSLTPSSSYNEQFF
TRBV7-2,13,CANRDSSKYGYTF
TRBV4-3,20,CASSQSNGAGVLSSYNEQFF
TRBV29-1,15,CSVNALAGNQETQYF
TRBV12-3/TRBV12-4,15,CASSLAALAGSPLHF
TRBV21-1,15,CASSKVSSFWQPQHF
TRBV28,17,CASSLFQDRGYNQPQHF